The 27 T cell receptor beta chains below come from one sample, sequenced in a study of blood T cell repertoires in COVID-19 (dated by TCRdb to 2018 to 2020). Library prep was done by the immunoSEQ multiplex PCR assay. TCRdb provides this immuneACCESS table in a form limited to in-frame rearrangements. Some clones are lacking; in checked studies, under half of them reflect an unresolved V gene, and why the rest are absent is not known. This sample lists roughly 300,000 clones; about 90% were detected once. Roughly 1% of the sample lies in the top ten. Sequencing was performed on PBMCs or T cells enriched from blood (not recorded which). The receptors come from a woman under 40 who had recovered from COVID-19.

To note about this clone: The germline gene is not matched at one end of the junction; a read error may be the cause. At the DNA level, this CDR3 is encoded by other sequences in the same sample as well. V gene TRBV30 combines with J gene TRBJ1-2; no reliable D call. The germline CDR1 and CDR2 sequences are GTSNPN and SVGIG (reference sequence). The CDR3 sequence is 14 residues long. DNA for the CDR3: TGTGCCCGATACTACCCGGTGACTAATTATGGCTACACCTTC. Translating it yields CARYYPVTNYGYTF. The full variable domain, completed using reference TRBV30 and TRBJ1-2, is SQTIHQWPATLVQPVGSPLSLECTVEGTSNPNLYWYRQAAGRGLQLLFYSVGIGQISSEVPQNLSASRPQDRQFILSSKKLLLSDSGFYLCARYYPVTNYGYTFGSGTRLTVV.

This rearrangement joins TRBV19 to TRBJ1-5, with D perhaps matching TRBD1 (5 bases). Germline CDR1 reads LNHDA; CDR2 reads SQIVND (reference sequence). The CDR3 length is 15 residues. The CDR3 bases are TGTGGGAATCTGGGCTTCAAGGGGAGCAATCAGCCCCAGCATTTT. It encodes CGNLGFKGSNQPQHF.

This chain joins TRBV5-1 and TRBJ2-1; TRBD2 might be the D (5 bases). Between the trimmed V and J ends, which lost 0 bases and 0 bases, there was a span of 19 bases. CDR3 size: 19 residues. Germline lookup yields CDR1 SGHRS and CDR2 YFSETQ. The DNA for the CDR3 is TGCGCCAGCAGCTTGGAGGGAGTCGTGGGTAAAGCCTCCTACAATGAGCAGTTCTTC. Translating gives CASSLEGVVGKASYNEQFF.

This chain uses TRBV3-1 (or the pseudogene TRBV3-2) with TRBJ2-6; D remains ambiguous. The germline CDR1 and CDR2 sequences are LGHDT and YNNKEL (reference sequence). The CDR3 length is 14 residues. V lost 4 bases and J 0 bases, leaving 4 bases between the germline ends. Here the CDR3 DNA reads TGTGCCAGCAGCCGAGCCTCTGGGGCCAACGTCCTGACTTTC. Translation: CASSRASGANVLTF.

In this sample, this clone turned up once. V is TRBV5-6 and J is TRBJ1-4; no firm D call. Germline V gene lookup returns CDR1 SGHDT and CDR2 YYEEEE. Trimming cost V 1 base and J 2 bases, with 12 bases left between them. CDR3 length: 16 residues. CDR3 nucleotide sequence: TGTGCCAGCAGCTTGTTTGGCAGATCCACTAATGAAAAACTGTTTTTT. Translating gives CASSLFGRSTNEKLFF.

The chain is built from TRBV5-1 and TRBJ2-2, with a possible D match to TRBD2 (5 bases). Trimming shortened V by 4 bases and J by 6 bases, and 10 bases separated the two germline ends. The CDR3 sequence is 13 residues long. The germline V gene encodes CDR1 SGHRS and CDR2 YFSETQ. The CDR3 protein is CASSPLVAGELFF. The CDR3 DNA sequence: TGCGCCAGCAGCCCACTAGTGGCCGGGGAGCTGTTTTTT.

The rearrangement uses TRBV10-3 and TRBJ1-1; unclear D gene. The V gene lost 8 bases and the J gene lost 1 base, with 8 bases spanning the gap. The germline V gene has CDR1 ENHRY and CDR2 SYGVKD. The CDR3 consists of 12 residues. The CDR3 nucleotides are TGTGCCATCGCCCGACAGAACACTGAAGCTTTCTTT. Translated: CAIARQNTEAFF.

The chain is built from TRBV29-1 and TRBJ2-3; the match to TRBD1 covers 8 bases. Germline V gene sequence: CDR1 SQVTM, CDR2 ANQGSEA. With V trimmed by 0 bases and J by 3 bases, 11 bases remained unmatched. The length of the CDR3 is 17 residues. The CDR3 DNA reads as TGCAGCGTTGAAGATCAGGTCAGGGGGCGAGGAACAGATACGCAGTATTTT. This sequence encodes CSVEDQVRGRGTDTQYF.

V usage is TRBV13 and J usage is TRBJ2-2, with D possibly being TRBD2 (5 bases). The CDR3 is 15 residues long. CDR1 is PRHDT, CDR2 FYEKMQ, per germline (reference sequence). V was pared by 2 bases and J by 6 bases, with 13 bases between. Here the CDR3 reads CASSLYSDGPGELFF. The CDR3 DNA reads TGTGCCAGCAGCTTATATAGCGACGGTCCCGGGGAGCTGTTTTTT.

CDR3 in amino acids: CASSLSPRGATYEQYF. The CDR3 DNA follows: TGTGCCAGCAGTTTATCCCCCAGGGGGGCTACCTACGAGCAGTACTTC. This chain joins TRBV27 and TRBJ2-7; the D gene is possibly TRBD1 (7 bases). The length of the CDR3 is 16 residues. Germline assignment: CDR1 MNHEY and CDR2 SMNVEV (reference sequence). Trimming pared 0 bases from V and 2 bases from J, leaving 14 bases between.

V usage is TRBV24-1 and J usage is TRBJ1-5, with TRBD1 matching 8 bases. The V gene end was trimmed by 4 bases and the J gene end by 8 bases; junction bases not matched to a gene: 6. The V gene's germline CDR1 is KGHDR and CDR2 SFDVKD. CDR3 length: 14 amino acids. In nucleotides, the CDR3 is TGTGCCACCAGTGAACCAGGACAGGGAAAGCCCCAGCATTTT. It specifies CATSEPGQGKPQHF.

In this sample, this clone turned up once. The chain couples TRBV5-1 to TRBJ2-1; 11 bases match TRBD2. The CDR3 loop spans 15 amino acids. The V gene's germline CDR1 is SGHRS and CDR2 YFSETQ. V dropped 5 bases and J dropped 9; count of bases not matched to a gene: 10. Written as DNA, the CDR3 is TGCGCCAGCAGAGACCATAGCGGGGGGGCCGGTGAGCAGTTCTTC. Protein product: CASRDHSGGAGEQFF.

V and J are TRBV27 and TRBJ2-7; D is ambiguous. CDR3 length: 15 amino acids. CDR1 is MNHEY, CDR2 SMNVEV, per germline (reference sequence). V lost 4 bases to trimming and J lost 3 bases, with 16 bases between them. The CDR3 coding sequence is TGTGCCAGCAGTTCCCGGTGGTCGGTGAGCTACGAGCAGTACTTC. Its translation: CASSSRWSVSYEQYF.

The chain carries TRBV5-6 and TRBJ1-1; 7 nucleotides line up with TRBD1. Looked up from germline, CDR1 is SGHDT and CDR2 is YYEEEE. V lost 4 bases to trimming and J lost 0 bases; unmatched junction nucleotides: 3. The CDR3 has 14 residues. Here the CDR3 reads CASSNRGLNTEAFF. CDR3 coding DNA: TGTGCCAGCAGCAACAGGGGCTTGAACACTGAAGCTTTCTTT. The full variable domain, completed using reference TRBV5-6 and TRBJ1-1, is DAGVTQSPTHLIKTRGQQVTLRCSPKSGHDTVSWYQQALGQGPQFIFQYYEEEERQRGNFPDRFSGHQFPNYSSELNVNALLLGDSALYLCASSNRGLNTEAFFGQGTRLTVV.

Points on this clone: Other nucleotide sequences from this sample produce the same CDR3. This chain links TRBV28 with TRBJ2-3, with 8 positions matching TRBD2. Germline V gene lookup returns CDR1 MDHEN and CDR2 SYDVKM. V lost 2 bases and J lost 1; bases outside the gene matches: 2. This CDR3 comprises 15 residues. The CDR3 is CASSLLAGGTDTQYF. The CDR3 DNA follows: TGTGCCAGCAGTTTACTAGCGGGTGGCACAGATACGCAGTATTTT.

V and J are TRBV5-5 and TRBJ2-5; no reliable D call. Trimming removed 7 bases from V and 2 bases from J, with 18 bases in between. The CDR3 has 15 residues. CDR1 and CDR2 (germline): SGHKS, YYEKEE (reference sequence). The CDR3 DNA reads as TGTGCCAGCTCTCTCCTCCCGTACAGTCAAGAGACCCAGTACTTC. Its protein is CASSLLPYSQETQYF. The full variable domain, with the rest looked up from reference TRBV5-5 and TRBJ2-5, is DAGVTQSPTHLIKTRGQQVTLRCSPISGHKSVSWYQQVLGQGPQFIFQYYEKEERGRGNFPDRFSARQFPNYSSELNVNALLLGDSALYLCASSLLPYSQETQYFGPGTRLLVL.

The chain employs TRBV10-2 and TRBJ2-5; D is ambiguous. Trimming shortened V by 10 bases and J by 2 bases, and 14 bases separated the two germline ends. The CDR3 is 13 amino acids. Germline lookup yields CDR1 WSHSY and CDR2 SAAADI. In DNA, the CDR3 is TGCGCCACCAAGGAGCCCCCACAAGAGACCCAGTACTTC. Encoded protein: CATKEPPQETQYF.

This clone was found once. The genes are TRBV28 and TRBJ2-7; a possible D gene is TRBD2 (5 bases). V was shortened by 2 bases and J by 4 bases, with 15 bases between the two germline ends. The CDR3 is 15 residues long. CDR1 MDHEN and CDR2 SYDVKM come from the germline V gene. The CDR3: CASSLGSPPSYEQYF. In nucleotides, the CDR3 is TGTGCCAGCAGTTTAGGGAGCCCTCCGTCATACGAGCAGTACTTC.

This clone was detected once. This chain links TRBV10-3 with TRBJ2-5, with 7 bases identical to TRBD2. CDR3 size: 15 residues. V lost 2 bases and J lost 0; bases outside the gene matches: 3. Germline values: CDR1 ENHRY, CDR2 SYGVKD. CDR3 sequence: CAISEGGTNQETQYF. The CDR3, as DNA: TGTGCCATCAGTGAGGGGGGGACTAACCAAGAGACCCAGTACTTC.

CDR3 DNA: TGTGCCAGCAGCTTGGATGGGACAGGGAATCAGCCCCAGCATTTT. As protein: CASSLDGTGNQPQHF. The chain carries TRBV5-4 and TRBJ1-5, with 9 positions matching TRBD1. Germline V gene sequence: CDR1 SGHNT, CDR2 YYREEE (reference sequence). Unmatched junction bases numbered 2, after V lost 0 bases and J lost 4 bases. The CDR3 consists of 15 residues.

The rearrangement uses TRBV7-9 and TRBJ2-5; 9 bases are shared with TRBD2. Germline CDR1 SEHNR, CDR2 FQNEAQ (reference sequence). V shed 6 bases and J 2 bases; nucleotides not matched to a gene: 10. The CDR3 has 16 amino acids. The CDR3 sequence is CASSSTGGGGQETQYF. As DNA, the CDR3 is TGTGCCAGCAGTTCCACCGGCGGGGGGGGACAAGAGACCCAGTACTTC. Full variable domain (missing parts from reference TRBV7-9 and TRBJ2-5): DTGVSQNPRHKITKRGQNVTFRCDPISEHNRLYWYRQTLGQGPEFLTYFQNEAQLEKSRLLSDRFSAERPKGSFSTLEIQRTEQGDSAMYLCASSSTGGGGQETQYFGPGTRLLVL.

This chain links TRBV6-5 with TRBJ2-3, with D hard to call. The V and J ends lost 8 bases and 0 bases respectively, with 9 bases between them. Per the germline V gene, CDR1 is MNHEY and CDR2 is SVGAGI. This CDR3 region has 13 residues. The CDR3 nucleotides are TGTGCCAGCGGGCCCCGTAGCACAGATACGCAGTATTTT. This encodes CASGPRSTDTQYF.

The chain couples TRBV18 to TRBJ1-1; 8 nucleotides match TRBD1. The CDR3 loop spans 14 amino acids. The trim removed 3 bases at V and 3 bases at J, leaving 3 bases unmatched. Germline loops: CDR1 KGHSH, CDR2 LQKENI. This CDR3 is CASSPDREYTEAFF. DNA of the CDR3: TGTGCCAGCTCACCGGACAGGGAATACACTGAAGCTTTCTTT.

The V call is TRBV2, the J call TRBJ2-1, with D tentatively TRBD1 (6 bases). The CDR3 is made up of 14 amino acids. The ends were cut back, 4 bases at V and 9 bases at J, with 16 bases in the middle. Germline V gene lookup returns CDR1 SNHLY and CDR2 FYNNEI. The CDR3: CASSAQGSWSEQFF. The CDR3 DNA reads TGTGCCAGCAGTGCGCAGGGGTCCTGGAGTGAGCAGTTCTTC.

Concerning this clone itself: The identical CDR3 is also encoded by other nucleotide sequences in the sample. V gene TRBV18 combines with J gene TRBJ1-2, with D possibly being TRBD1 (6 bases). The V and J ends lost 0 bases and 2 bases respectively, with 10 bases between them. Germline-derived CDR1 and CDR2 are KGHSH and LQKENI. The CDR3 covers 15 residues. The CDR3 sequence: CASSPPGTTNYGYTF. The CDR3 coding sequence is TGTGCCAGCTCACCACCTGGGACAACCAACTATGGCTACACCTTC.

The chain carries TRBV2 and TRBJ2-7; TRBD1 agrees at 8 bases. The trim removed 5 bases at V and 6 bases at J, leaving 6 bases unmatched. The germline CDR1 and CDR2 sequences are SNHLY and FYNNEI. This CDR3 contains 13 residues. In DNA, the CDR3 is TGTGCCAGCAGTACCAGGGGGCACGGCGAGCAGTACTTC. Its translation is CASSTRGHGEQYF.

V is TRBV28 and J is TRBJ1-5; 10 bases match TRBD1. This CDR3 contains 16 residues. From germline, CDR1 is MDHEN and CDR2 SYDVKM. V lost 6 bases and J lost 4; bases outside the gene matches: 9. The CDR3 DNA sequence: TGTGCCAGCAGATCCGACAGGGGGCGGGAGAATCAGCCCCAGCATTTT. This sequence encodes CASRSDRGRENQPQHF.